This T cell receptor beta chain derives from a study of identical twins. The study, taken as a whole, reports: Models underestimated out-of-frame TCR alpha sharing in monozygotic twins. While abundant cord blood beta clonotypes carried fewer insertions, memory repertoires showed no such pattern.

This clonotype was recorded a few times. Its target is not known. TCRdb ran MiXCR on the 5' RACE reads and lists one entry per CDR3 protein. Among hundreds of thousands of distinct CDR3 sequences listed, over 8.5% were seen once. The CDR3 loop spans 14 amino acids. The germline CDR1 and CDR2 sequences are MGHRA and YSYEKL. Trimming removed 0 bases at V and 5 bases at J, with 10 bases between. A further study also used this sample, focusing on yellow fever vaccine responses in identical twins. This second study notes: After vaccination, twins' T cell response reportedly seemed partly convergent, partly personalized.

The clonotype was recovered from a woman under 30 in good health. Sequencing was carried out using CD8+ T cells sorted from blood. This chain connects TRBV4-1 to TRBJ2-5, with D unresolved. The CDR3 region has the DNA TGCGCCAGCAGCCAAGATCCGAACGGCGAGACCCAGTACTTC. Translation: CASSQDPNGETQYF.